The rows below give T cell receptor beta chains drawn from one sample of a study of immunodeficiency. Method: immunoSEQ multiplex PCR; TCRdb's copy keeps in-frame clones and lacks some. The data show a few thousand clones, around 90% seen once. Sequencing used CD4+ T cells from blood. These receptors all come from a human donor in good health. CDR3s include the opening cysteine and the closing phenylalanine or tryptophan.

>TRBV7-2|TRBJ1-1
CASSLASRVGNTEAFF
>TRBV7-2|TRBJ2-1
CASSPTSRGYNEQFF
>TRBV10-3|TRBJ2-2
CAIRLDPNTGELFF
>TRBV3-1/TRBV3-2|TRBJ1-2
CASSHYSMQGTYGYTF
>TRBV5-1|TRBJ2-1
CASSLPRLAGDNEQFF
>TRBV30|TRBJ1-5
CAWSVQGQPQHF
>TRBV19|TRBJ2-2
CASSPDRVRTGELFF
>TRBV30|TRBJ1-5
CAWGKGVMDQPQHF
>TRBV15|TRBJ2-3
CATSRDKFGGTADTQYF
>TRBV7-2|TRBJ1-2
CASSPREAHGYTF
>TRBV6-5|TRBJ1-1
CASSYGTGRRGTEAFF
>TRBV24-1|TRBJ2-3
CATSERTSGRVKDTQYF
>TRBV21-1|TRBJ1-4
CASSKAGLGGTNEKLFF
>TRBV11-3|TRBJ2-3
CASSPGLAATDTQYF
>TRBV27|TRBJ2-7
CASSPFDRPYEQYF
>TRBV5-1|TRBJ2-5
CASSLRTGGQETQYF
>TRBV7-2|TRBJ2-5
CATFTTANQETQYF
>TRBV7-3|TRBJ2-3
CASSLTRESTDTQYF
>TRBV20-1|TRBJ2-7
CSASFASGRAVEQYF
>TRBV28|TRBJ2-2
CASSQGATNTGELFF
>TRBV5-1|TRBJ2-3
CASRPTGTDTQYF
>TRBV11-3|TRBJ2-3
CASSRGGGDTQYF
>TRBV19|TRBJ1-5
CASSITSNQPQHF
>TRBV7-6|TRBJ2-7
CASSPRLAGGHEQYF
>TRBV10-2|TRBJ2-1
CASSESSGTRGKEQFF
>TRBV18|TRBJ1-5
CASSPGYNQPQHF
>TRBV19|TRBJ1-1
CATQTGPNTEAFF
>TRBV7-9|TRBJ2-3
CASSLGGTSGHTQYF
>TRBV9|TRBJ2-1
CASSVLVEGEQFF
>TRBV5-1|TRBJ1-1
CASFLVPPDNGHTEAFF
>TRBV7-8|TRBJ2-7
CASSLGAGGLGEQYF
>TRBV7-9|TRBJ2-2
CATRQGGAGTGELFF
>TRBV3-1/TRBV3-2|TRBJ2-5
CASSLRETQYF
>TRBV3-1/TRBV3-2|TRBJ2-7
CATSSLGGGATYEQYF